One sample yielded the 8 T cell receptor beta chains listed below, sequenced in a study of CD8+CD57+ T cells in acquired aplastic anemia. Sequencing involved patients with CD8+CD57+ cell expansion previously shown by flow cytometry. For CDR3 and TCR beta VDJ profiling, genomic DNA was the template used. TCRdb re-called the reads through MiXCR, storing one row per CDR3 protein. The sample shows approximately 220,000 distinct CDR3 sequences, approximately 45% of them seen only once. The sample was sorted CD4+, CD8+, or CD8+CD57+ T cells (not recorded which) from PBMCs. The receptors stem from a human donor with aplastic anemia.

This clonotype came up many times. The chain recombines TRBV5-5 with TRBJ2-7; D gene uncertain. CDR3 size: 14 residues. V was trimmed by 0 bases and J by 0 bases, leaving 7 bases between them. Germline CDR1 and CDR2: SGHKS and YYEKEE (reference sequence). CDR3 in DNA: TGTGCCAGCAGCTTGGAGGAAGGCTCCTACGAGCAGTACTTC. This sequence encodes CASSLEEGSYEQYF.

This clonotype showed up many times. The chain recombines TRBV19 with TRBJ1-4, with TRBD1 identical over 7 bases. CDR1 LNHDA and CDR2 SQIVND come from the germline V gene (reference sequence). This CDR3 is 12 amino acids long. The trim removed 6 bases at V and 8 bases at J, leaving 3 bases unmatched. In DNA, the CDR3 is TGTGCCAGTAGCCAGGGGGGCGAAAAACTGTTTTTT. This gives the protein CASSQGGEKLFF.

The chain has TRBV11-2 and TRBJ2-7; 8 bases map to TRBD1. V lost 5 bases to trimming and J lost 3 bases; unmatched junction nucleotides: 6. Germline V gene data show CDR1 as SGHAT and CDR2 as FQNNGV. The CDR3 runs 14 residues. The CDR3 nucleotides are TGTGCCAGCAGCCTACGGACAGGGTTCTACGAGCAGTACTTC. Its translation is CASSLRTGFYEQYF.

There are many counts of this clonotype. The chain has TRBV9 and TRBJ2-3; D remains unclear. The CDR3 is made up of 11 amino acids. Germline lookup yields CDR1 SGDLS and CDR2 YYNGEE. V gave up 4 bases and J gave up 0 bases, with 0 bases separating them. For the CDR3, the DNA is TGTGCCAGCAGCAGCACAGATACGCAGTATTTT. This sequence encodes CASSSTDTQYF. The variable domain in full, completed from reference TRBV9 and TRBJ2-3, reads DSGVTQTPKHLITATGQRVTLRCSPRSGDLSVYWYQQSLDQGLQFLIQYYNGEERAKGNILERFSAQQFPDLHSELNLSSLELGDSALYFCASSSTDTQYFGPGTRLTVL.

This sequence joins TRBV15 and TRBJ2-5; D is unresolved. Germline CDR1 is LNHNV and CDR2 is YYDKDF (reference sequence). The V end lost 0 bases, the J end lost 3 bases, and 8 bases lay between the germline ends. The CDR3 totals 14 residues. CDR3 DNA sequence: TGTGCCACCAGCAGAGATACAGTAGAAGAGACCCAGTACTTC. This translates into CATSRDTVEETQYF.

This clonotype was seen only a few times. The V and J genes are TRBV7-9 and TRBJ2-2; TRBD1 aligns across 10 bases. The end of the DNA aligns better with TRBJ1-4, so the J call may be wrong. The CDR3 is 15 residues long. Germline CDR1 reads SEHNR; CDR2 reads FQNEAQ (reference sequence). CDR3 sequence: CASSTGGQGFEKLFF. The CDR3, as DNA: TGTGCCAGCAGCACGGGGGGACAGGGGTTTGAAAAACTGTTTTTT.

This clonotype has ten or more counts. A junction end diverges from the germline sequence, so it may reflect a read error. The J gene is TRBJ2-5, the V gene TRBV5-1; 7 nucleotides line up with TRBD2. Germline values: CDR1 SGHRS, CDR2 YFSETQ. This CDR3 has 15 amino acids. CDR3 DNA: TGTGCCAGCAGCTTGAGTCTAGCGGAACAAGAGACCCAGTACTTC. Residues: CASSLSLAEQETQYF.

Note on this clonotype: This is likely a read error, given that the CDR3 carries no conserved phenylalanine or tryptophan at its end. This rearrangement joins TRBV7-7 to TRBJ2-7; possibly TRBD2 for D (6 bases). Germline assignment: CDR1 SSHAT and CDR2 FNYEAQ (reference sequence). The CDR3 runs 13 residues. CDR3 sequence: CASSSGLSYEQYL. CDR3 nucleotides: TGTGCTAGTAGCTCGGGACTGTCCTACGAGCAGTACCTC.